This T cell receptor (beta chain) was documented in a study of blood T cell repertoires in COVID-19. Study at large: Some COVID-19 samples were acute and others convalescent; all came from the United States, Italy and Spain. Nucleic acid was either cDNA or gDNA, and it came from T cells, B-cell-depleted T cells, or PBMCs.

Original methodology: Reference gene primer amplification yielded estimated nucleated cell counts. Assay: immunoSEQ multiplex PCR; the TCRdb copy retains only in-frame clones and omits some. V, J and clone size are those of that table, while D and trimming were read from the DNA. The sample has hundreds of thousands of clones; approximately 88% are singletons. V was trimmed by 7 bases and J by 0 bases, leaving 13 bases between them. The V gene's germline CDR1 is SNHLY and CDR2 FYNNEI. The CDR3 runs to 15 residues. The rearrangement joins TRBV2 to TRBJ2-4, with D perhaps TRBD1 (5 bases). Sequencing was done on a sample of peripheral blood. The sequence came from a woman aged 45-60 years with active or convalescent COVID-19. The CDR3 nucleotides are TGTGCCAGCACTCTTTTAGGGGCAGCCAAAAACATTCAGTACTTC. It codes for CASTLLGAAKNIQYF.